The 23 T cell receptor beta chains below all came from one sample that was sequenced in a study of blood T cell repertoires in COVID-19. The table came from immunoSEQ multiplex PCR; TCRdb's copy has only in-frame clones and leaves some out. The sample has approximately 40,000 clones, around nine tenths seen once; the top ten hold roughly 4.3%. Sequences were obtained from peripheral blood. The source is a man aged 60-69 years with COVID-19, enrolled during active disease.

The chain is built from TRBV30 and TRBJ2-7, with 8 bases identical to TRBD2. Losses at the gene ends were 5 bases for V and 4 bases for J; bases not matched to a gene: 7. The CDR3 is 13 amino acids. Germline loops: CDR1 GTSNPN, CDR2 SVGIG (reference sequence). In nucleotides, the CDR3 is TGTGCCTGGTCAGCGGGAGACGGGTACGAGCAGTACTTC. It yields the protein CAWSAGDGYEQYF.

This chain joins TRBV19 and TRBJ1-5; D call uncertain. V lost 3 bases and J 4 bases, leaving 10 bases between the germline ends. Germline CDR1 is LNHDA and CDR2 is SQIVND (reference sequence). There are 14 residues in the CDR3. CDR3 nucleotides: TGTGCCAGTAGTATGTTGACGGAGAATCAGCCCCAGCATTTT. It translates to CASSMLTENQPQHF.

The chain is built from TRBV6-2 or TRBV6-3 and TRBJ1-4, with 10 bases fitting TRBD1. The J segment lost 8 bases and the V segment lost 6 bases, leaving 15 bases of the junction unmatched. CDR1 MNHEY and CDR2 SVGEGT come from the germline V gene. The CDR3 is made up of 17 amino acids. The CDR3 region has the DNA TGTGCCAGCAGCCCGGAGGCGACAGGGGGCGCCCGGGAAAAACTGTTTTTT. This codes for CASSPEATGGAREKLFF.

V and J are TRBV6-5 and TRBJ2-2, with 9 positions matching TRBD2. The germline gives CDR1 MNHEY, CDR2 SVGAGI. CDR3 size: 14 residues. Trimming took 3 bases from V and 7 from J; bases not matched to a gene: 3. The CDR3 DNA reads TGTGCCAGCAGTTATGGCGGGAGGGGCGGGGAGCTGTTTTTT. Protein: CASSYGGRGGELFF.

The rearrangement uses TRBV10-2 and TRBJ2-7; 10 nucleotides align to TRBD2. V lost 1 base, J lost 4 bases, and 1 base stayed unmatched. CDR1 is WSHSY and CDR2 is SAAADI in the germline V gene. This CDR3 has 14 amino acids. The CDR3 DNA reads TGCGCCAGCAGTGAGTTGGGACTAGCGTACGAGCAGTACTTC. It translates to CASSELGLAYEQYF.

The rearrangement uses TRBV5-6 and TRBJ2-1, with TRBD2 identical over 10 bases. V gave up 2 bases and J gave up 3 bases; unmatched junction bases: 8. CDR1 is SGHDT and CDR2 is YYEEEE in the germline V gene. The CDR3 consists of 17 residues. CDR3 nucleotide sequence: TGTGCCAGCAGCTTTAAAACTAGCGGGACTAACTACAATGAGCAGTTCTTC. Translation gives CASSFKTSGTNYNEQFF.

The V and J genes are TRBV6-6 and TRBJ1-5; 9 bases line up with TRBD1. Germline CDR1 is MNHNY and CDR2 is SVGAGI (reference sequence). The CDR3 totals 15 residues. V lost 6 bases and J lost 3; bases outside the gene matches: 6. The CDR3 nucleotides read TGTGCCAGCAGCTCGACAGGGGGGTTCAATCAGCCCCAGCATTTT. Its translation: CASSSTGGFNQPQHF.

The V call is TRBV7-9, the J call TRBJ2-6; D might be TRBD1 (5 bases). The CDR3 sequence is 17 residues long. CDR1 is SEHNR, CDR2 FQNEAQ, per germline (reference sequence). Between the trimmed V and J ends, which lost 1 base and 0 bases, there was a span of 10 bases. The CDR3 reads CASSLGARASGANVLTF. CDR3 sequence (DNA): TGTGCCAGCAGCTTAGGAGCCAGGGCCTCTGGGGCCAACGTCCTGACTTTC.

The chain couples TRBV24-1 to TRBJ2-5; 10 nucleotides line up with TRBD1. The CDR3 is made up of 13 amino acids. J lost 3 bases, V lost 7 bases, and 1 base had no gene match. CDR1 is KGHDR, CDR2 SFDVKD, per germline. CDR3 region: CATSGTGEETQYF. The CDR3, as DNA: TGTGCCACCAGCGGGACAGGGGAAGAGACCCAGTACTTC.

The chain recombines TRBV7-2 with TRBJ2-3; D may be TRBD2 (5 bases). Germline assignment: CDR1 SGHTA and CDR2 FQGNSA. The CDR3 sequence is 14 residues long. The V end was cut by 3 bases, the J end by 4 bases, with 11 bases between. The DNA for the CDR3 is TGTGCCAGCAGCTTGGGCGGGTCGGCAGATACGCAGTATTTT. Translation: CASSLGGSADTQYF.

The gene calls are TRBV29-1 and TRBJ2-1; D gene uncertain. The V end was cut by 2 bases, the J end by 3 bases, with 5 bases between. The length of the CDR3 is 12 residues. Germline V gene data show CDR1 as SQVTM and CDR2 as ANQGSEA. The CDR3 protein is CSVETDYNEQFF. DNA of the CDR3: TGCAGCGTTGAAACAGACTACAATGAGCAGTTCTTC.

V is TRBV4-2 and J is TRBJ2-3; 7 bases are a match to TRBD2. The V and J ends lost 0 bases and 5 bases, in that order; junction bases with no gene match: 11. CDR3 length: 17 residues. Germline V CDR1 and CDR2: LGHNA, YNFKEQ. The CDR3 nucleotides are TGTGCCAGCAGCCAAGATGGTCTAGCGGCATCACGAGATACGCAGTATTTT. Protein product: CASSQDGLAASRDTQYF.

This chain links TRBV10-2 with TRBJ1-6; no definite D call. This CDR3 spans 18 amino acids. V was cut by 0 bases and J by 0 bases, with 12 bases left in between. Germline V CDR1 and CDR2: WSHSY, SAAADI. The CDR3 loop reads CASSESDWPPSYNSPLHF. For the CDR3, the DNA is TGCGCCAGCAGTGAGTCGGACTGGCCGCCCTCCTATAATTCACCCCTCCACTTT.

The chain couples TRBV2 to TRBJ2-2, with D possibly TRBD1 on 6 matching bases. Trimming pared 8 bases from V and 1 base from J, leaving 11 bases between. CDR1 and CDR2 (germline): SNHLY, FYNNEI. The CDR3 totals 14 residues. CDR3 amino acids: CASSGTLNTGELFF. CDR3 DNA sequence: TGTGCCAGCTCCGGGACACTGAACACCGGGGAGCTGTTTTTT.

The V call is TRBV28, the J call TRBJ2-7; 7 bases map to TRBD1. J was trimmed by 0 bases and V by 4 bases; bases with no gene match: 6. Germline V gives CDR1 MDHEN, CDR2 SYDVKM. CDR3 size: 15 residues. DNA of the CDR3: TGTGCCAGCAGTTCAGACAGGGAATACTCCTACGAGCAGTACTTC. Protein sequence: CASSSDREYSYEQYF.

CDR3 amino acids: CASSDARGKLDGYTF. Written as DNA, the CDR3 is TGTGCCAGCAGTGACGCAAGGGGTAAATTGGATGGCTACACCTTC. The chain uses TRBV6-1 and TRBJ1-2; tentatively, D is TRBD1 (5 bases). From germline, CDR1 is MNHNS and CDR2 SASEGT. This CDR3 spans 15 amino acids. The V and J ends lost 3 bases and 6 bases respectively, with 17 bases between them.

The chain is built from TRBV5-4 and TRBJ2-7; D may be TRBD1 (6 bases). The CDR3 covers 12 residues. Trimming stripped 4 bases from V and 5 bases from J, with 10 bases between. Germline CDR1 is SGHNT and CDR2 is YYREEE (reference sequence). The CDR3 DNA reads as TGTGCCAGCAGCGAACAGGGAAACGAGCAGTACTTC. Protein: CASSEQGNEQYF.

This chain links TRBV30 with TRBJ1-3; perhaps TRBD1 as D (6 bases). Trimming took off 2 bases at V and 0 bases at J, with 14 bases between the two ends. The CDR3 is 16 amino acids. Looked up from germline, CDR1 is GTSNPN and CDR2 is SVGIG (reference sequence). Written as DNA, the CDR3 is TGTGCCTGGAGTCCCACAGGGTCGGGCTCTGGAAACACCATATATTTT. Residues: CAWSPTGSGSGNTIYF.

This clone was seen only a few times. V usage is TRBV6-2 or TRBV6-3 and J usage is TRBJ2-1; D is ambiguous. This CDR3 spans 11 amino acids. V lost 5 bases, J lost 12 bases, and 11 bases lay in between. CDR1 and CDR2 (germline): MNHEY, SVGEGT. The CDR3 region has the DNA TGTGCCAGCAGTCAATTCCACGGGCAGTTCTTC. It is translated as CASSQFHGQFF.

This sequence joins TRBV6-4 and TRBJ1-4; D uncertain. The CDR3 loop spans 10 amino acids. V was shortened by 9 bases and J by 4 bases, with 3 bases between the two germline ends. CDR1 and CDR2 from the germline V gene are MRHNA and SNTAGT. CDR3 in amino acids: CASLNEKLFF. CDR3 sequence (DNA): TGTGCCAGTCTTAATGAAAAACTGTTTTTT.

The J gene is TRBJ1-1, the V gene TRBV9; D gene unclear. The CDR3 consists of 14 residues. V lost 3 bases and J 4 bases, leaving 13 bases between the germline ends. Germline values: CDR1 SGDLS, CDR2 YYNGEE. CDR3 protein: CASSAGEGGTEAFF. CDR3 bases: TGTGCCAGCAGCGCGGGCGAGGGCGGCACTGAAGCTTTCTTT.

V and J are TRBV9 and TRBJ1-1, with a tentative D call TRBD1 (5 bases). The germline gives CDR1 SGDLS, CDR2 YYNGEE. The V end was cut by 0 bases, the J end by 5 bases, with 11 bases between. This CDR3 has 14 residues. CDR3 loop: CASSVAGGKTEAFF. The CDR3 DNA reads TGTGCCAGCAGCGTAGCGGGGGGTAAAACTGAAGCTTTCTTT.

This clone has just a few counts. This chain joins TRBV5-5 and TRBJ2-5; TRBD1 matches 7 bases. V was clipped by 1 base and J by 4 bases; unmatched bases: 1. This CDR3 region has 13 residues. CDR1 SGHKS and CDR2 YYEKEE come from the germline V gene (reference sequence). CDR3 DNA: TGTGCCAGCAGCTTGACAGGGGCAGAGACCCAGTACTTC. Its translation: CASSLTGAETQYF. The variable domain in full, completed from reference TRBV5-5 and TRBJ2-5, reads DAGVTQSPTHLIKTRGQQVTLRCSPISGHKSVSWYQQVLGQGPQFIFQYYEKEERGRGNFPDRFSARQFPNYSSELNVNALLLGDSALYLCASSLTGAETQYFGPGTRLLVL.